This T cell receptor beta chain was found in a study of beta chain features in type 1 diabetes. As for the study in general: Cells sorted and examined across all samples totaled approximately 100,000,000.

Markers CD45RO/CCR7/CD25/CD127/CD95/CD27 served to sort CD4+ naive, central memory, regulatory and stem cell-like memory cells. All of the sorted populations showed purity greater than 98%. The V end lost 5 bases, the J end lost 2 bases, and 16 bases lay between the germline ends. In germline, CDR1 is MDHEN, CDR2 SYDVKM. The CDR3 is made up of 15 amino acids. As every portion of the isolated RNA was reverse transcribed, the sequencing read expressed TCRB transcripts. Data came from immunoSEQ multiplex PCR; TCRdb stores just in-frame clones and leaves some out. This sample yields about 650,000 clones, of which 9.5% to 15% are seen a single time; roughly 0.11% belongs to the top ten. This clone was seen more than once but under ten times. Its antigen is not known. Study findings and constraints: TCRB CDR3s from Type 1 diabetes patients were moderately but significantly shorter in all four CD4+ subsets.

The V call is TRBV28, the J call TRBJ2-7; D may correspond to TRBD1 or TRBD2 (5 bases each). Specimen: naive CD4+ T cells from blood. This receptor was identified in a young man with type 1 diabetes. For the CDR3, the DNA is TGTGCCAGCAGTCTAGCAGGGTGGAGGACCTACGAGCAGTACTTC. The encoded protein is CASSLAGWRTYEQYF.